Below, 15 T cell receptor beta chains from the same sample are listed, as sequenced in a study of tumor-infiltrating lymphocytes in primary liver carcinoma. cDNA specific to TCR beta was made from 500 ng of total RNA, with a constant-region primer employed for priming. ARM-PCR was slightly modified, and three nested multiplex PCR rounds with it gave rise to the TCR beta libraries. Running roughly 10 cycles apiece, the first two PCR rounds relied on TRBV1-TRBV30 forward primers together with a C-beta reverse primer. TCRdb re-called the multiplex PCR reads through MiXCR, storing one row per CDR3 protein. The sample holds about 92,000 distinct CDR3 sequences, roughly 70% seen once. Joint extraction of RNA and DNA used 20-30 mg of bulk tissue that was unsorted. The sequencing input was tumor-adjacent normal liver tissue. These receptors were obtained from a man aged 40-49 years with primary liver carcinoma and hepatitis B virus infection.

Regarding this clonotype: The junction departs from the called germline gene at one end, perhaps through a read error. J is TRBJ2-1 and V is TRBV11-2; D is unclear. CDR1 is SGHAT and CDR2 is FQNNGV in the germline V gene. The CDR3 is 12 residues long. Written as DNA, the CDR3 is TGTGCCAGCAGCTTAGATAGGGATGAGCATTTCTTC. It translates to CASSLDRDEHFF.

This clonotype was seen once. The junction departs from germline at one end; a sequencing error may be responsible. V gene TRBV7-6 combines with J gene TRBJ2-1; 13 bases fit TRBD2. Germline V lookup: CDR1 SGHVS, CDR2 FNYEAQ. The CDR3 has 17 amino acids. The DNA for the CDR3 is TGTGCCAGCAGCCTCGGACTAGCGGGAGCCTCCTACGATGAGCAGTTCTTC. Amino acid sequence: CASSLGLAGASYDEQFF.

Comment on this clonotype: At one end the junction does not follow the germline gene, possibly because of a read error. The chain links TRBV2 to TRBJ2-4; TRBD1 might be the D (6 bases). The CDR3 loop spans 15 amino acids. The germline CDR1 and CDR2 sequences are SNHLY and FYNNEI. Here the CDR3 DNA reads TGTGCCAGCAGCGAAGGGGGTAGTGCCAAAAACATTCGGTACTTC. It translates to CASSEGGSAKNIRYF.

CDR3 nucleotide sequence: TGCGCCAGCAGCTTGGGTTTAGCGGGGTCCACAGATACGCAGTATTTT. Residues: CASSLGLAGSTDTQYF. This chain uses TRBV5-1 with TRBJ2-3, with TRBD2 matching 8 bases. Germline V CDR1 and CDR2: SGHRS, YFSETQ. Losses at the gene ends were 0 bases for V and 2 bases for J; bases not matched to a gene: 5. The CDR3 totals 16 residues.

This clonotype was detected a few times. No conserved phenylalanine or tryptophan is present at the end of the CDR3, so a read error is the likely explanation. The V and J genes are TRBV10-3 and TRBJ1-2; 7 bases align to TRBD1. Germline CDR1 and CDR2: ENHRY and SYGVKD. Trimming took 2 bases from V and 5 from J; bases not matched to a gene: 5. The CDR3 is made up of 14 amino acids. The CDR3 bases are TGTGCCATCAGTGAGAGCCAGGGGGAATATGGCTACACCTTA. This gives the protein CAISESQGEYGYTL.

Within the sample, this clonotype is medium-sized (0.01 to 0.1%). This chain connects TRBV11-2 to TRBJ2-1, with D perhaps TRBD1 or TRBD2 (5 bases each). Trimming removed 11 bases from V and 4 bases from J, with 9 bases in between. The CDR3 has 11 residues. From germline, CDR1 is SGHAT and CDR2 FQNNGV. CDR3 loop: CALGAYNEQFF. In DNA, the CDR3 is TGTGCCCTCGGGGCTTACAATGAGCAGTTCTTC.

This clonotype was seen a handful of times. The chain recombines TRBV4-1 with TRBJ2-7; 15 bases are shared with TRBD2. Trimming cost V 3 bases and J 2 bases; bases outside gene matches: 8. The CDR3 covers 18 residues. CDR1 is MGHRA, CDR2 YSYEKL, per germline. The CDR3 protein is CASSQKGLAGGNAYEQYF. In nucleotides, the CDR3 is TGCGCCAGCAGCCAGAAGGGACTAGCGGGAGGAAACGCCTACGAGCAGTACTTC.

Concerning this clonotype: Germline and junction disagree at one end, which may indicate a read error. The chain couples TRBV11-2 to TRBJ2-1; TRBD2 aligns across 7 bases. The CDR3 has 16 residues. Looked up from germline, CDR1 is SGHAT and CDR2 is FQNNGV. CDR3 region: CASSPRLAGAYNEQLF. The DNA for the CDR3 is TGTGCCAGCAGCCCCCGACTAGCAGGAGCCTACAATGAGCAGTTATTC.

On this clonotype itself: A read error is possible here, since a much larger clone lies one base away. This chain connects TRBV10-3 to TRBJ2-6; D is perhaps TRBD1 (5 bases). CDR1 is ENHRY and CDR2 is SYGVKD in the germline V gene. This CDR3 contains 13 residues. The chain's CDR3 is CASASGGANALTF. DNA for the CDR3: TGTGCCAGTGCCTCTGGTGGGGCCAACGCCCTGACTTTC.

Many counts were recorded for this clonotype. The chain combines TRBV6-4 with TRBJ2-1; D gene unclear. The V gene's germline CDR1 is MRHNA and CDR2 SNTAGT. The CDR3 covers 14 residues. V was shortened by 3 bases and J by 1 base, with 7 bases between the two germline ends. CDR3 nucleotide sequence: TGTGCCAGCAGTGAGGGCGCGTCCTACAATGAGCAGTTCTTC. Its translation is CASSEGASYNEQFF.

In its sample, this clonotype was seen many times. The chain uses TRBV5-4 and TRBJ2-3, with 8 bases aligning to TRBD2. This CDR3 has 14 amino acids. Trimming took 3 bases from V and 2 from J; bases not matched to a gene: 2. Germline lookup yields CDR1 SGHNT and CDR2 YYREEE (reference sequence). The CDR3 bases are TGTGCCAGCAGCTGGACTAGCTACACAGATACGCAGTATTTT. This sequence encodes CASSWTSYTDTQYF.

CDR3 protein: CANSLAYPGTGGDYEQYF. CDR3 sequence (DNA): TGTGCCAACAGTTTAGCCTATCCCGGGACAGGGGGCGATTATGAACAGTACTTC. V is TRBV11-2 and J is TRBJ2-7, with 12 bases identical to TRBD1. The germline V gene encodes CDR1 SGHAT and CDR2 FQNNGV. The CDR3 extends over 18 amino acids. Germline trimming cut 10 bases from V and 10 bases from J; bases unmatched to any gene: 26.

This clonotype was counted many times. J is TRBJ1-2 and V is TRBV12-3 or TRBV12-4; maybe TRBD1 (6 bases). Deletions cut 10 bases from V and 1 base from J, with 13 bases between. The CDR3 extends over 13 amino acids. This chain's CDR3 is CAILDRFNYGYTF. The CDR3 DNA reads TGTGCCATCCTTGACAGGTTTAACTATGGCTACACCTTC.

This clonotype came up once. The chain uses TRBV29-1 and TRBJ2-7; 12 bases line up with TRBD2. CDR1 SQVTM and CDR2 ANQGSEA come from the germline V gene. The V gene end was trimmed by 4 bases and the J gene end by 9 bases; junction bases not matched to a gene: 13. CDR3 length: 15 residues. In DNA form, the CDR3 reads TGCAGCGTTGGGGGACTAGCGGGTCGGGTTCGGGTGCAGTACTTC. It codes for CSVGGLAGRVRVQYF.

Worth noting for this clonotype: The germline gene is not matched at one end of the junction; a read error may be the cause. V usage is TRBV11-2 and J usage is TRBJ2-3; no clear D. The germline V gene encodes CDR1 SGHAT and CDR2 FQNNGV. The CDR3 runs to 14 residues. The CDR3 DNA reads TGTGCCAGCAGCTTAGGAAGAGGCGCAGACACGCAGTATTTT. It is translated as CASSLGRGADTQYF.